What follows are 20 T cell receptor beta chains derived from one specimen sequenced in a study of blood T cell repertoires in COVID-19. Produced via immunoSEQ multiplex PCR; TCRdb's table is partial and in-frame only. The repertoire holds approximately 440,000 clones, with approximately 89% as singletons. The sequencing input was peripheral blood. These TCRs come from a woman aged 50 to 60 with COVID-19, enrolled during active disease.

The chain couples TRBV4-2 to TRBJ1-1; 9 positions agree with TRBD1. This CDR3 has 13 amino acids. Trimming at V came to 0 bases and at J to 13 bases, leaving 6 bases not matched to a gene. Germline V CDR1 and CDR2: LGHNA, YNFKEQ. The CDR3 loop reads CASSQDGRTGVFF. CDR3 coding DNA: TGTGCCAGCAGCCAAGATGGTAGGACAGGGGTTTTCTTT.

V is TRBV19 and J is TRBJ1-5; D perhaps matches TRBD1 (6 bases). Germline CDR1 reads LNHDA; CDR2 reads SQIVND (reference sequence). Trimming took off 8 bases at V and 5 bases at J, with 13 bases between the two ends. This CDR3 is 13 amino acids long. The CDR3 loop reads CASGYRADQPQHF. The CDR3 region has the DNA TGTGCCAGTGGATACAGGGCTGATCAGCCCCAGCATTTT.

CDR3 amino acids: CSVEDHRQGVFYGYTF. In DNA, the CDR3 is TGCAGCGTTGAAGATCATCGGCAGGGGGTTTTTTATGGCTACACCTTC. The rearrangement links TRBV29-1 to TRBJ1-2; TRBD1 matches at 7 bases. The trim removed 0 bases at V and 5 bases at J, leaving 12 bases unmatched. Looked up from germline, CDR1 is SQVTM and CDR2 is ANQGSEA. The CDR3 extends over 16 amino acids. The full variable domain, rest sourced from reference TRBV29-1 and TRBJ1-2, is SAVISQKPSRDICQRGTSLTIQCQVDSQVTMMFWYRQQPGQSLTLIATANQGSEATYESGFVIDKFPISRPNLTFSTLTVSNMSPEDSSIYLCSVEDHRQGVFYGYTFGSGTRLTVV.

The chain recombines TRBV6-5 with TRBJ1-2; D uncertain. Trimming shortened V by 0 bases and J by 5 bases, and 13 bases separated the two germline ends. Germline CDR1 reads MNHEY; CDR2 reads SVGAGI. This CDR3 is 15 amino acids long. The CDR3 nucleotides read TGTGCCAGCAGTTACTCGTCGTATGCGGGATATGGCTACACCTTC. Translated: CASSYSSYAGYGYTF.

CDR3 nucleotide sequence: TGTGCCAGCAGGGACAGGGGTAACTATGGCTACACCTTC. Translating gives CASRDRGNYGYTF. This chain uses TRBV5-6 with TRBJ1-2, with 9 bases that match TRBD1. With V trimmed by 5 bases and J by 1 base, 0 bases remained unmatched. The CDR3 consists of 13 residues. Germline V gene lookup returns CDR1 SGHDT and CDR2 YYEEEE.

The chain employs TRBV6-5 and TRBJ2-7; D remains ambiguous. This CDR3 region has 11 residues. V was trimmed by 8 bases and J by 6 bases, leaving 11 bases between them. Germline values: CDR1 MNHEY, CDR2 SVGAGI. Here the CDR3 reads CASPSGSEQYF. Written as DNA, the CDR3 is TGTGCCAGCCCCTCGGGTAGCGAGCAGTACTTC.

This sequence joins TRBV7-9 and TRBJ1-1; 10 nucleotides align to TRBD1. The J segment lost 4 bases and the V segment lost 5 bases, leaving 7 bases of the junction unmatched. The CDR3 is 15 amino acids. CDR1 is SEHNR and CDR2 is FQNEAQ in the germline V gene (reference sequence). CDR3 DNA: TGTGCCAGCAGCCCCACGGGGGACAGGGGCACTGAAGCTTTCTTT. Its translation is CASSPTGDRGTEAFF.

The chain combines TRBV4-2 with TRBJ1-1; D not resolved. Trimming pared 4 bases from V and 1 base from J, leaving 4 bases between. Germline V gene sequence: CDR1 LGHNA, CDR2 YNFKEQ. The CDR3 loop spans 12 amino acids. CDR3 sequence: CASSRGNTEAFF. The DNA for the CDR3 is TGTGCCAGCAGCCGCGGGAACACTGAAGCTTTCTTT.

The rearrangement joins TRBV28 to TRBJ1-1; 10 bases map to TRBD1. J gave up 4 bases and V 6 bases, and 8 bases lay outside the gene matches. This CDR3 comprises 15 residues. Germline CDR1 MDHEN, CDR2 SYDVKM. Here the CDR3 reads CASRWTGGGGTEAFF. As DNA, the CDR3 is TGTGCCAGCAGGTGGACAGGGGGTGGGGGCACTGAAGCTTTCTTT.

The CDR3 DNA is TGTGCCAGCAGCTTAGTTTATGAAGCGGCCACAGATACGCAGTATTTT. Its translation is CASSLVYEAATDTQYF. V is TRBV7-8 and J is TRBJ2-3; possible D gene TRBD2, 5 bases. Germline lookup yields CDR1 SGHVS and CDR2 FQNEAQ. Trimming took off 1 base at V and 2 bases at J, with 13 bases between the two ends. The CDR3 is 16 amino acids.

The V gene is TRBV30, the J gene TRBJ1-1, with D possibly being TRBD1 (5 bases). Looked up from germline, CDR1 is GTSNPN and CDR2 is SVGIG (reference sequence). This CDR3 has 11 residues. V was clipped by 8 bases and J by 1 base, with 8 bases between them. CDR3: CAGTGNTEAFF. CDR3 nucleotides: TGTGCCGGGACCGGGAACACTGAAGCTTTCTTT.

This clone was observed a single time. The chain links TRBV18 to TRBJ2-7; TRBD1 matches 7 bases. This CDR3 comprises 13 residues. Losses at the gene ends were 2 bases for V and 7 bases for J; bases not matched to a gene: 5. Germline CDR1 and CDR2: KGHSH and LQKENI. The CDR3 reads CASSPDREGEQYF. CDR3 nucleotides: TGTGCCAGCTCACCAGACAGGGAAGGGGAGCAGTACTTC.

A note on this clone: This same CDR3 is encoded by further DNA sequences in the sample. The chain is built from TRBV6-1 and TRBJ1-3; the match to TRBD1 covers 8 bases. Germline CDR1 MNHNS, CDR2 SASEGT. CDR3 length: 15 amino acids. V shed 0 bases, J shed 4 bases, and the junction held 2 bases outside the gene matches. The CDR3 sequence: CASSEARTGGNTIYF. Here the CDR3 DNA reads TGTGCCAGCAGTGAAGCGAGGACAGGGGGAAACACCATATATTTT.

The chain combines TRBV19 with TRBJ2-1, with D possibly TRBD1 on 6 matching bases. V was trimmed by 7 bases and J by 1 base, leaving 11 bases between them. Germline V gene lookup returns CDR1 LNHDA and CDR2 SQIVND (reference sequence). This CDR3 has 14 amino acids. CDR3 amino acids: CASTTTGSYNEQFF. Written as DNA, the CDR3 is TGTGCCAGTACCACGACAGGATCCTACAATGAGCAGTTCTTC.

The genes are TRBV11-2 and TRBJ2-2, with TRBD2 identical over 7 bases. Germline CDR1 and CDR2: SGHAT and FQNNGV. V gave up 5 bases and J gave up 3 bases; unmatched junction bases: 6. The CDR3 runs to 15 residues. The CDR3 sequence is CASSPGLVHTGELFF. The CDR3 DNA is TGTGCCAGCAGCCCCGGACTAGTCCACACCGGGGAGCTGTTTTTT.

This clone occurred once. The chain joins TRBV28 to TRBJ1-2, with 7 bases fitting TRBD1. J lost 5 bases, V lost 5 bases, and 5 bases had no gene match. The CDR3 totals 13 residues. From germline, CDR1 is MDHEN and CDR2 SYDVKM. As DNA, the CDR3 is TGTGCCAGCAGTCGGGGGACAGTGTATGGCTACACCTTC. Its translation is CASSRGTVYGYTF.

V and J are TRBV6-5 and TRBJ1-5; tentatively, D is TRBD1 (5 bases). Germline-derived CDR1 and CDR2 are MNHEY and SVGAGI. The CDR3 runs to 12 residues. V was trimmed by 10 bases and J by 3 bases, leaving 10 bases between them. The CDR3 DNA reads TGTGCCAAGACAGAACCCAATCAGCCCCAGCATTTT. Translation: CAKTEPNQPQHF.

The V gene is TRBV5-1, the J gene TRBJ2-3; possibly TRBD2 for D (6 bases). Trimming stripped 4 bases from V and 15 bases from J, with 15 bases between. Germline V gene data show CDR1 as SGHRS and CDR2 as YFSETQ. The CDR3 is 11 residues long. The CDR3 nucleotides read TGCGCCAGCAGCGGCTCGGAGGGTTCTTATTTT. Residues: CASSGSEGSYF. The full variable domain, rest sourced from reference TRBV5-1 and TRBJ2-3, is KAGVTQTPRYLIKTRGQQVTLSCSPISGHRSVSWYQQTPGQGLQFLFEYFSETQRNKGNFPGRFSGRQFSNSRSEMNVSTLELGDSALYLCASSGSEGSYFGPGTRLTVL.

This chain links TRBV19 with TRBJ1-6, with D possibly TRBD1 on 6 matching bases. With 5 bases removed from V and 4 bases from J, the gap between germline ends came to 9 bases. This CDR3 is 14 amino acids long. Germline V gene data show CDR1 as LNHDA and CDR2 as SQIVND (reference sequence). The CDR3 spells CASSPQGYNSPLHF. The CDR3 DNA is TGTGCCAGTAGTCCACAGGGTTATAATTCACCCCTCCACTTT. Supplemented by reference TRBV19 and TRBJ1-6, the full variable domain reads DGGITQSPKYLFRKEGQNVTLSCEQNLNHDAMYWYRQDPGQGLRLIYYSQIVNDFQKGDIAEGYSVSREKKESFPLTVTSAQKNPTAFYLCASSPQGYNSPLHFGNGTRLTVT.

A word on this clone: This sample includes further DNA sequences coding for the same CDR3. The CDR3 loop reads CASSIQGLNTEAFF. The CDR3 DNA follows: TGTGCCAGTAGTATTCAGGGCTTGAACACTGAAGCTTTCTTT. The rearrangement joins TRBV19 to TRBJ1-1, with a weak D call TRBD1 (5 bases). Per germline, CDR1 LNHDA and CDR2 SQIVND (reference sequence). Trimming left V 3 bases short and J 0 bases short, with 8 bases between. The CDR3 totals 14 residues.